This T cell receptor beta chain came from a study of T cells in Graves' hyperthyroidism and ophthalmopathy. No ophthalmopathy progression within 18 months constituted stable Graves' hyperthyroidism. The authors took PBMCs from 8.5 to 10 ml fresh peripheral blood. The CDR3 runs 13 residues. Trimming cost V 3 bases and J 6 bases, with 11 bases left between them. Germline CDR1 is MNHNS and CDR2 is SASEGT. This clonotype was seen only a few times. Its specificity is unknown. The conserved phenylalanine or tryptophan is not found at the CDR3 terminus, so this likely reflects a read error. Study conclusions and caveats: The majority of expanded thyroid clonotypes above 0.001 also appeared in blood.

RNA transcripts served as the template for amplifying TCR beta CDR3 regions. In the first-round RT-PCR of the TCR CDR3, the HTBI primer set was used. TCRdb processed the multiplex PCR reads anew with MiXCR; each CDR3 protein has one entry. Of hundreds of thousands of distinct CDR3 sequences listed, 15% are singletons. The sequence came from a woman aged 25-40 years with Graves' hyperthyroidism. V and J are TRBV6-1 and TRBJ1-2; D gene unclear. Sequences were obtained from blood. The CDR3 spells CASSDRQKDGYTL. The CDR3 coding sequence is TGTGCCAGCAGTGATCGGCAGAAGGATGGCTACACCCTC.